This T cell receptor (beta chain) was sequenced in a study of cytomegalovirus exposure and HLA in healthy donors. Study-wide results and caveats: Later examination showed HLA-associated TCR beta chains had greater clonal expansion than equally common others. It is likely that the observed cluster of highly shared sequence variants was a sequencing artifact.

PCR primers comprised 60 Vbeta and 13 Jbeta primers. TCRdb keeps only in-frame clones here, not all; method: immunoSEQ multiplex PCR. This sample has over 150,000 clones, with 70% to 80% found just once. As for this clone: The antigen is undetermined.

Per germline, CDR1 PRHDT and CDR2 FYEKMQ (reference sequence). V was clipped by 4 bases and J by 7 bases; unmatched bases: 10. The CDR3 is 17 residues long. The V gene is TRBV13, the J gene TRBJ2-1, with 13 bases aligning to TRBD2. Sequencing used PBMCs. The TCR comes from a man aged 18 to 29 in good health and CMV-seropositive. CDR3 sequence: CASSSTTGLAGINEQFF. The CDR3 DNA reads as TGTGCCAGCAGCTCCACAACGGGACTAGCGGGGATTAATGAGCAGTTCTTC. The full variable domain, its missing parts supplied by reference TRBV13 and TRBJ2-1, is AAGVIQSPRHLIKEKRETATLKCYPIPRHDTVYWYQQGPGQDPQFLISFYEKMQSDKGSIPDRFSAQQFSDYHSELNMSSLELGDSALYFCASSSTTGLAGINEQFFGPGTRLTVL.